This paragraph reports one T cell receptor (beta chain). MiXCR was run by TCRdb on the reads, yielding one entry per CDR3 protein. The sample holds about 330,000 distinct CDR3 sequences, more than 8% seen once. The data are from a study of T cell repertoires in cytomegalovirus infection. There are 11 residues in the CDR3. Germline V gene sequence: CDR1 SGHVT, CDR2 SQSDAQ. Trimming removed 3 bases at V and 12 bases at J, with 9 bases between. This receptor was identified in a human donor in good health (CMV status not recorded). Some clones in this sample may be carry-over from other donors' samples. The sample taken for sequencing was PBMCs. The rearrangement links TRBV7-4 to TRBJ1-5; D remains unclear. CDR3 in amino acids: CASSLCEFQHF. CDR3 in DNA: TGTGCCAGCAGCTTGTGCGAGTTCCAGCATTTT.